The 21 T cell receptor beta chains below were found in one sample sequenced in a study of control samples from healthy donors and cancer patients. TCRdb's table, derived via immunoSEQ multiplex PCR, lists solely in-frame clones and lacks some. The sample has 10,000 to 15,000 clones, around nine tenths seen once; the top ten hold 2.5% to 3%. Material for sequencing was formalin-fixed, paraffin-embedded tissue. The receptors come from a male donor with melanoma.

In its sample, this clone was seen a few times. V is TRBV11-3 and J is TRBJ1-3; D unresolved. The CDR3 contains 12 residues. Germline CDR1 is SGHNT and CDR2 is YENEEA. The V end was cut by 2 bases, the J end by 8 bases, with 7 bases between. CDR3 bases: TGTGCCAGCAGCTTATTTGACGACACCATATATTTT. Translated, it gives CASSLFDDTIYF.

The CDR3 region has the DNA TGTGCCTGGACCGTCACAGATACGCAGTATTTT. Its translation is CAWTVTDTQYF. This chain links TRBV30 with TRBJ2-3; no clear D gene. Trimming took off 4 bases at V and 2 bases at J, with 4 bases between the two ends. Germline V gene sequence: CDR1 GTSNPN, CDR2 SVGIG (reference sequence). The CDR3 spans 11 residues.

CDR3 DNA sequence: TGTGCCAGCAGTCACAGTTACATGAACACTGAAGCTTTCTTT. It is translated as CASSHSYMNTEAFF. The rearrangement uses TRBV6-2 or TRBV6-3 and TRBJ1-1; D remains unclear. Germline V CDR1 and CDR2: MNHEY, SVGEGT. The CDR3 is made up of 14 amino acids. V lost 5 bases and J lost 0, with 10 bases in between.

The gene calls are TRBV18 and TRBJ1-1; D is uncertain. The germline gives CDR1 KGHSH, CDR2 LQKENI. Trimming left V 6 bases short and J 1 base short, with 6 bases between. The CDR3 runs 12 residues. The CDR3 nucleotides read TGTGCCAGCTCTGGAGGGAACACTGAAGCTTTCTTT. Residues: CASSGGNTEAFF.

V is TRBV3-1 (or the pseudogene TRBV3-2) and J is TRBJ1-2; tentatively, D is TRBD1 (5 bases). V shed 1 base and J shed 4 bases, with 7 bases lying between them. The CDR3 runs to 13 residues. CDR1 is LGHDT and CDR2 is YNNKEL in the germline V gene (reference sequence). The CDR3 nucleotides read TGTGCCAGCAGCCAAGGCAGGGCCTATGGCTACACCTTC. Protein product: CASSQGRAYGYTF.

The J gene is TRBJ1-1, the V gene TRBV7-6, with D uncertain. Germline V lookup: CDR1 SGHVS, CDR2 FNYEAQ. Trimming left V 0 bases short and J 2 bases short, with 4 bases between. The CDR3 is 13 residues long. The CDR3 DNA reads TGTGCCAGCAGCTTAGCGGGTAACACTGAAGCTTTCTTT. Translated, it gives CASSLAGNTEAFF.

The chain combines TRBV19 with TRBJ2-3, with 13 nucleotides matching TRBD2. The J segment lost 0 bases and the V segment lost 7 bases, leaving 10 bases of the junction unmatched. Germline V CDR1 and CDR2: LNHDA, SQIVND (reference sequence). This CDR3 is built from 18 residues. The CDR3 reads CASTPGLAGFWSTDTQYF. CDR3 coding DNA: TGTGCCAGTACGCCGGGACTAGCGGGATTCTGGAGCACAGATACGCAGTATTTT. Based on the CDR3 plus reference TRBV19 and TRBJ2-3, the full variable domain is DGGITQSPKYLFRKEGQNVTLSCEQNLNHDAMYWYRQDPGQGLRLIYYSQIVNDFQKGDIAEGYSVSREKKESFPLTVTSAQKNPTAFYLCASTPGLAGFWSTDTQYFGPGTRLTVL.

The J gene is TRBJ2-1, the V gene TRBV4-1; a weak D match, TRBD2 (6 bases). The CDR3 is made up of 14 amino acids. With 5 bases removed from V and 1 base from J, the gap between germline ends came to 9 bases. CDR1 MGHRA and CDR2 YSYEKL come from the germline V gene. This chain's CDR3 is CASSLAVSYNEQFF. CDR3 sequence (DNA): TGCGCCAGCAGCTTAGCGGTTTCCTACAATGAGCAGTTCTTC.

This CDR3 reads CASSSTGGGPWVYQFF. DNA for the CDR3: TGTGCCAGCAGCTCTACTGGGGGAGGGCCTTGGGTTTACCAGTTCTTC. The V call is TRBV9, the J call TRBJ2-1, with TRBD2 matching over 7 bases. CDR1 and CDR2 (germline): SGDLS, YYNGEE. CDR3 length equals 16 residues. With 4 bases clipped from V and 13 bases from J, the junction kept 20 bases outside the gene matches.

The V gene is TRBV27, the J gene TRBJ2-1, with D possibly matching TRBD2 (6 bases). The CDR3 runs 14 residues. The germline V gene has CDR1 MNHEY and CDR2 SMNVEV (reference sequence). Trimming took 3 bases from V and 2 from J, leaving 8 bases between them. For the CDR3, the DNA is TGTGCCAGCAGTTTGGGCGGGACCTACAATGAGCAGTTCTTC. Protein product: CASSLGGTYNEQFF.

The rearrangement joins TRBV5-8 to TRBJ2-6; 7 bases fit TRBD1. Germline V gives CDR1 SGHTS, CDR2 YDEGEE. CDR3 size: 17 residues. V gave up 4 bases and J gave up 2 bases; unmatched junction bases: 9. CDR3 coding DNA: TGTGCCAGCAGCCAAAATCCCGACAGGGCTGGGGCCAACGTCCTGACTTTC. Amino acid sequence: CASSQNPDRAGANVLTF.

The chain carries TRBV11-2 and TRBJ1-2; no reliable D call. This CDR3 region has 11 residues. V was cut by 5 bases and J by 7 bases, with 8 bases left in between. CDR1 and CDR2 (germline): SGHAT, FQNNGV. CDR3 sequence reads: CASSLNSGYTF. For the CDR3, the DNA is TGTGCCAGCAGCCTCAACAGTGGCTACACCTTC.

This clone appeared once. J is TRBJ1-2 and V is TRBV7-2, with D unresolved. V lost 5 bases and J lost 3, with 7 bases in between. The CDR3 length is 12 residues. Germline-derived CDR1 and CDR2 are SGHTA and FQGNSA. CDR3: CASSPGYYGYTF. The DNA for the CDR3 is TGTGCCAGCAGCCCGGGGTACTATGGCTACACCTTC.

This clone has a handful of counts. This chain connects TRBV28 to TRBJ2-7, with unresolved D. Germline V gene lookup returns CDR1 MDHEN and CDR2 SYDVKM. Trimming took 4 bases from V and 4 from J, leaving 11 bases between them. The CDR3 extends over 13 amino acids. This chain's CDR3 is CASSSAGSYEQYV. Here the CDR3 DNA reads TGTGCCAGCAGTTCGGCAGGCTCTTACGAGCAGTACGTC.

The V gene is TRBV5-1, the J gene TRBJ1-2; D gene uncertain. The CDR3 runs to 16 residues. The germline CDR1 and CDR2 sequences are SGHRS and YFSETQ. V lost 5 bases and J lost 4, with 21 bases in between. The DNA for the CDR3 is TGCGCCAGCAGACGCCTAGGCAGGCAGGATAGCTATGGCTACACCTTC. The encoded protein is CASRRLGRQDSYGYTF.

J is TRBJ2-3 and V is TRBV2; maybe TRBD2 (5 bases). V was shortened by 5 bases and J by 12 bases, with 12 bases between the two germline ends. The CDR3 runs to 11 residues. In germline, CDR1 is SNHLY, CDR2 FYNNEI. The CDR3 region has the DNA TGTGCCAGCAGTAAGGACTGGGTTCAGTATTTT. Translating gives CASSKDWVQYF.

This clone came up once. V gene TRBV7-3 combines with J gene TRBJ2-1; 9 bases line up with TRBD1. This CDR3 has 14 residues. From germline, CDR1 is SGHTA and CDR2 FQGTGA. The junction had 8 bases not matched to a gene; V was cut back by 5 bases and J by 9 bases. CDR3 nucleotide sequence: TGTGCCAGCAGCCAAAGACAGGGGGGCGGTGAGCAGTTCTTC. The encoded protein is CASSQRQGGGEQFF.

This chain connects TRBV21-1 to TRBJ2-1; the table's D gene call, TRBD1, was not cross checked with the DNA. TRBV21-1 is tagged as a pseudogene. The CDR3 covers 19 residues. As DNA, the CDR3 is TGTGCCAGCAGCAAAGAAGAAGGCCCAGCAGGGGTCACCTACAATGAGCAGTTCTTC. Amino acids: CASSKEEGPAGVTYNEQFF.

This clone occurred a few times. The chain carries TRBV20-1 and TRBJ2-1; D unclear. Trimming cost V 3 bases and J 4 bases, with 10 bases left between them. The germline gives CDR1 DFQATT, CDR2 SNEGSKA (reference sequence). The CDR3 sequence is 13 residues long. In DNA, the CDR3 is TGCAGTGCTAGTCTCATTCAGTACAATGAGCAGTTCTTC. This sequence encodes CSASLIQYNEQFF.

The chain carries TRBV27 and TRBJ2-3; D is undetermined. CDR1 and CDR2 from the germline V gene are MNHEY and SMNVEV (reference sequence). The CDR3 extends over 14 amino acids. Trimming shortened V by 3 bases and J by 7 bases, and 14 bases separated the two germline ends. CDR3 sequence reads: CASSFGVRGNTQYF. CDR3 in DNA: TGTGCCAGCAGTTTTGGGGTGAGAGGAAATACGCAGTATTTT.

The gene calls are TRBV20-1 and TRBJ2-2; the D gene is possibly TRBD1 (5 bases). This CDR3 is 16 amino acids long. Between the trimmed V and J ends, which lost 3 bases and 1 base, there was a span of 15 bases. Looked up from germline, CDR1 is DFQATT and CDR2 is SNEGSKA (reference sequence). The CDR3 nucleotides read TGCAGTGCTAGTAGACAGTCAACACTGAACACCGGGGAGCTGTTTTTT. Translated: CSASRQSTLNTGELFF.